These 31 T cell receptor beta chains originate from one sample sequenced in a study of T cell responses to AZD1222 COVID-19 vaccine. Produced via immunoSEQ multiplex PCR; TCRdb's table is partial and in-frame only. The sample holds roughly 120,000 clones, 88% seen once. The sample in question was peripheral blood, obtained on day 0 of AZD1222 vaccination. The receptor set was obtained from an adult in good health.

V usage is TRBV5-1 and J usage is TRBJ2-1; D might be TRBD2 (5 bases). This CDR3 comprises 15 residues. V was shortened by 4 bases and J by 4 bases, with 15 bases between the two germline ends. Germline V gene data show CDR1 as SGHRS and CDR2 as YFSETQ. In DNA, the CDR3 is TGCGCCAGCAGCCAGAGCGGAAGCCCTTACAATGAGCAGTTCTTC. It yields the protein CASSQSGSPYNEQFF.

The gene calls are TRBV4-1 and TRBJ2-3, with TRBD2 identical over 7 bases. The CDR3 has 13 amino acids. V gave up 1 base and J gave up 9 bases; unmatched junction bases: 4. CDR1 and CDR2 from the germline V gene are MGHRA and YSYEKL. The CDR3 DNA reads TGCGCCAGCAGCCAAGTAGGACTAGGCACGCAGTATTTT. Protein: CASSQVGLGTQYF.

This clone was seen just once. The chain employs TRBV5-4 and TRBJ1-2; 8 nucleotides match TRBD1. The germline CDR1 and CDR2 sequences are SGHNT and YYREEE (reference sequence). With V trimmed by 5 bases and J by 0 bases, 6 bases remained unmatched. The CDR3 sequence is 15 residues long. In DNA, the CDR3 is TGTGCCAGCAGTTTGACGACAGGGGCTAACTATGGCTACACCTTC. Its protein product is CASSLTTGANYGYTF. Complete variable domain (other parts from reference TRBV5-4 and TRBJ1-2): ETGVTQSPTHLIKTRGQQVTLRCSSQSGHNTVSWYQQALGQGPQFIFQYYREEENGRGNFPPRFSGLQFPNYSSELNVNALELDDSALYLCASSLTTGANYGYTFGSGTRLTVV.

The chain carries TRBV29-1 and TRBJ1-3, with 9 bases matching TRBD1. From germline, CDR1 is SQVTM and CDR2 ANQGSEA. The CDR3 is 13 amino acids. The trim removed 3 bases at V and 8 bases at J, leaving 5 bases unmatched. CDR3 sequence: CSVEDRGVDTIYF. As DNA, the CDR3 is TGCAGCGTTGAGGACAGGGGAGTGGACACCATATATTTT.

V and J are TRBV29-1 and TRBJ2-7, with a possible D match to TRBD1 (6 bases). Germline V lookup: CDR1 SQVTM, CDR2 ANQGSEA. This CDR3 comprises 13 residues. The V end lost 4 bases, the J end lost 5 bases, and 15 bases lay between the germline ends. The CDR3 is CSVGGTLLHEQYF. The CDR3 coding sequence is TGCAGCGTTGGGGGGACACTTCTCCACGAGCAGTACTTC.

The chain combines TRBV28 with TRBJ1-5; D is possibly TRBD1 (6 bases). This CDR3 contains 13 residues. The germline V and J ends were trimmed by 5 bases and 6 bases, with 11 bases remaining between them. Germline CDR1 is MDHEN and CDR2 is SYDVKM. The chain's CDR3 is CASSPWTAQPQHF. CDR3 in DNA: TGTGCCAGCAGTCCCTGGACAGCTCAGCCCCAGCATTTT.

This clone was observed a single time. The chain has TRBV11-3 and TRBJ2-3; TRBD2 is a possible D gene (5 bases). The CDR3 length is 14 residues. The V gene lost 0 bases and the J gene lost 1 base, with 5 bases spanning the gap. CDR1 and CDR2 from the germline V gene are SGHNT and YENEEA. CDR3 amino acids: CASSLERGTDTQYF. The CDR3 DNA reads TGTGCCAGCAGCTTAGAGAGGGGCACAGATACGCAGTATTTT.

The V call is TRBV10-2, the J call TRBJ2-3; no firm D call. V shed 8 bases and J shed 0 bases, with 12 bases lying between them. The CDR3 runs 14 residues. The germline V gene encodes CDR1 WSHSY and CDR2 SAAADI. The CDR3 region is CASSRTPSTDTQYF. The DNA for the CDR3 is TGCGCCAGCTCCCGAACACCTAGCACAGATACGCAGTATTTT.

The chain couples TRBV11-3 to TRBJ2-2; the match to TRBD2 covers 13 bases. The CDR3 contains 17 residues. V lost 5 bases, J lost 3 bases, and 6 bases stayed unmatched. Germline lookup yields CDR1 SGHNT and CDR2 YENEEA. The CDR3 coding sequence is TGTGCCAGCAGCCCAACTAGCGGGGGGGCCGACACCGGGGAGCTGTTTTTT. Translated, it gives CASSPTSGGADTGELFF.

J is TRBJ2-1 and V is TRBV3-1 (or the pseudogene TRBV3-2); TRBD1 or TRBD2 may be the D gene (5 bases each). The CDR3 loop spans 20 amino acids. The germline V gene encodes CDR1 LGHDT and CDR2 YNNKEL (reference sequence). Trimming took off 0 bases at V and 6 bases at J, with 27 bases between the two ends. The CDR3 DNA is TGTGCCAGCAGCCAAGATCGATGGGACCCGCGATCCACCGACGGCAATGAGCAGTTCTTC. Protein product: CASSQDRWDPRSTDGNEQFF.

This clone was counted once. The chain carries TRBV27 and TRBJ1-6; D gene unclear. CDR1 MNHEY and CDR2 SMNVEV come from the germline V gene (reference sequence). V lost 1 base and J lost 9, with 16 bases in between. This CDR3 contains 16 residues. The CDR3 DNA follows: TGTGCCAGCAGTTTATTTGCGGAGCCAATGCGTTCACCCCTCCACTTT. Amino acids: CASSLFAEPMRSPLHF.

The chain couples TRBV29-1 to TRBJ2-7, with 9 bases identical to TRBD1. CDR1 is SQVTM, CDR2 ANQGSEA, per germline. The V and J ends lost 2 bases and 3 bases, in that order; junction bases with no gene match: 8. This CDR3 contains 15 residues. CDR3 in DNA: TGCAGCGTTGAACGAACCGGGACAGGGAACTACGAGCAGTACTTC. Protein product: CSVERTGTGNYEQYF.

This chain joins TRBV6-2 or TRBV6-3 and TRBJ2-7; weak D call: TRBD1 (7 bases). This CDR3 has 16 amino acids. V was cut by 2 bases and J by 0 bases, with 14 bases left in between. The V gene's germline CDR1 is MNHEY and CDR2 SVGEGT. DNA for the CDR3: TGTGCCAGCAGTTACGGGAGGACAGGCGTCTCCTACGAGCAGTACTTC. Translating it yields CASSYGRTGVSYEQYF.

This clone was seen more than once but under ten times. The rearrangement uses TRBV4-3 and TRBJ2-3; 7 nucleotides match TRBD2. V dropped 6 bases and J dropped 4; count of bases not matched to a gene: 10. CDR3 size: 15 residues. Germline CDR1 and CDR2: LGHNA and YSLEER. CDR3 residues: CASSPVGGEADTQYF. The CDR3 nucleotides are TGCGCCAGCAGTCCGGTGGGAGGGGAGGCAGATACGCAGTATTTT.

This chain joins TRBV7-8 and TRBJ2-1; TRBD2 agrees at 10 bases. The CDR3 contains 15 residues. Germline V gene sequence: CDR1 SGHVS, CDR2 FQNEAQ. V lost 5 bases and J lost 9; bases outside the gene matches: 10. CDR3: CASSQAGGPLGEQFF. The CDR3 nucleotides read TGTGCCAGCAGCCAAGCGGGAGGGCCTCTCGGTGAGCAGTTCTTC.

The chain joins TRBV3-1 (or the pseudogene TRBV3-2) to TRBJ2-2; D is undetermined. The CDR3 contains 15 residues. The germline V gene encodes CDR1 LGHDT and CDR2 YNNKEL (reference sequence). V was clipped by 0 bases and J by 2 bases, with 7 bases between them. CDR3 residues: CASSQDPLNTGELFF. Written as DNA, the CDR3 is TGTGCCAGCAGCCAAGACCCCCTAAACACCGGGGAGCTGTTTTTT.

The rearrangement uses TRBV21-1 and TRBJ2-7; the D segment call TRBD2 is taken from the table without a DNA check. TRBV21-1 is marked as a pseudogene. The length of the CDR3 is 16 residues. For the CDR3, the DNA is TGTGCCAGCCTCCCCATAGCGGTGCCGGTCGGCTACGAGCAGTACTTC. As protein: CASLPIAVPVGYEQYF.

The CDR3 spells CASSTEREQYF. CDR3 nucleotides: TGTGCCAGCTCAACGGAACGCGAGCAGTACTTC. The chain joins TRBV18 to TRBJ2-7, with D unresolved. CDR1 and CDR2 (germline): KGHSH, LQKENI. The CDR3 runs to 11 residues. Trimming took 5 bases from V and 6 from J, leaving 8 bases between them.

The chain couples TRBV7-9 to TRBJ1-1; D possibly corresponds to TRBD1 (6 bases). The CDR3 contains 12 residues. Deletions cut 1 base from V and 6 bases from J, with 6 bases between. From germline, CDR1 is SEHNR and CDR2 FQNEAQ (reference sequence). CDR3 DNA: TGTGCCAGCAGCTTAGGGACAGCTGAAGCTTTCTTT. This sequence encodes CASSLGTAEAFF.

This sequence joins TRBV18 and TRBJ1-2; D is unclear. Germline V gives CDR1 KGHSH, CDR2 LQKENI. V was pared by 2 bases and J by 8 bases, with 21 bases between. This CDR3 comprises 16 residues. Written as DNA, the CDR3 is TGTGCCAGCTCACCAGGATGGGCGGAACTCCCCTCGGGCTACACCTTC. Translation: CASSPGWAELPSGYTF.

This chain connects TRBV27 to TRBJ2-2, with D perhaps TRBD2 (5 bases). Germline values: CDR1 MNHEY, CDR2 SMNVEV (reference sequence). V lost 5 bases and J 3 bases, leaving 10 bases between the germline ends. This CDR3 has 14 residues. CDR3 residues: CASSPRGYTGELFF. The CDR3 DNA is TGTGCCAGCAGTCCCCGGGGTTACACCGGGGAGCTGTTTTTT.

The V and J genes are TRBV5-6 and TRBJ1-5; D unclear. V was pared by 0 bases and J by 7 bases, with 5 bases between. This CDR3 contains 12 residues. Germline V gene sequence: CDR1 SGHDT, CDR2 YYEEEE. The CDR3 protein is CASSLGEQPQHF. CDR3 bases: TGTGCCAGCAGCTTGGGGGAACAGCCCCAGCATTTT.

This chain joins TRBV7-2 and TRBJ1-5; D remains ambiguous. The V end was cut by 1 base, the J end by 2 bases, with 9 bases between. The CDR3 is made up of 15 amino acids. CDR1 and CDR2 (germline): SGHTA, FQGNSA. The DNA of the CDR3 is TGTGCCAGCAGCTTAGGAGTCTGGGGCAATCAGCCCCAGCATTTT. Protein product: CASSLGVWGNQPQHF.

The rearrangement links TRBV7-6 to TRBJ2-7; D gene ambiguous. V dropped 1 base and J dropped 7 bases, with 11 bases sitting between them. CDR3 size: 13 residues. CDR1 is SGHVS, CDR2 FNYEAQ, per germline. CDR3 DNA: TGTGCCAGCAGCTTAGGGCACCCTGGAGAGCAGTACTTC. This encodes CASSLGHPGEQYF.

CDR3 in DNA: TGTGCCAGCAGTTTATCGGGGGTTTACTACGAGCAGTACTTC. Its protein is CASSLSGVYYEQYF. The chain carries TRBV27 and TRBJ2-7; D is perhaps TRBD1 or TRBD2 (5 bases each). CDR1 and CDR2 from the germline V gene are MNHEY and SMNVEV (reference sequence). This CDR3 region has 14 residues. Between the trimmed V and J ends, which lost 0 bases and 3 bases, there was a span of 9 bases.

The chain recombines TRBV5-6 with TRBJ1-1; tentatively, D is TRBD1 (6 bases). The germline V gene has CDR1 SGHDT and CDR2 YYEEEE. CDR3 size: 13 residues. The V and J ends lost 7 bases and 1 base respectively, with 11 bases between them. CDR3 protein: CASGYRANTEAFF. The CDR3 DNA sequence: TGTGCCAGCGGGTACAGGGCGAACACTGAAGCTTTCTTT.

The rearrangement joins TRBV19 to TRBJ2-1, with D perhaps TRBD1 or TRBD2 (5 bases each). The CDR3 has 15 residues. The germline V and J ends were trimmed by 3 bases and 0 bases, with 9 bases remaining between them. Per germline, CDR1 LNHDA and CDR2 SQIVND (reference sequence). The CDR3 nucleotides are TGTGCCAGTAGTATGGGGGTTGGCTCCTACAATGAGCAGTTCTTC. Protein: CASSMGVGSYNEQFF.

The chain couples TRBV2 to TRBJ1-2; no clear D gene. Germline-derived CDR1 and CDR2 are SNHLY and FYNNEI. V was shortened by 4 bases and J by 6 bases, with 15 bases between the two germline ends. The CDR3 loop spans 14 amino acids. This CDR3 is CASSVNIEGNGYTF. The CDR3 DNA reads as TGTGCCAGCAGTGTGAACATAGAAGGGAATGGCTACACCTTC. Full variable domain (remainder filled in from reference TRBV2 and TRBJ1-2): EPEVTQTPSHQVTQMGQEVILRCVPISNHLYFYWYRQILGQKVEFLVSFYNNEISEKSEIFDDQFSVERPDGSNFTLKIRSTKLEDSAMYFCASSVNIEGNGYTFGSGTRLTVV.

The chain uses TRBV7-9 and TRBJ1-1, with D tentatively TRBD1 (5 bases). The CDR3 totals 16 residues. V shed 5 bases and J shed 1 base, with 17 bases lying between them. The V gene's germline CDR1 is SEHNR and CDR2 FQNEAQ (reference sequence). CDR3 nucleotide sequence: TGTGCCAGCAGCCGCGGAAAGGGGCTTCAGAACACTGAAGCTTTCTTT. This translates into CASSRGKGLQNTEAFF.

DNA of the CDR3: TGTGCCAGCAGCTTACAGGGCCGCAATCAGCCCCAGCATTTT. This sequence encodes CASSLQGRNQPQHF. J is TRBJ1-5 and V is TRBV7-8; possibly TRBD1 for D (5 bases). V lost 2 bases and J lost 2, with 7 bases in between. The CDR3 is made up of 14 amino acids. Germline V CDR1 and CDR2: SGHVS, FQNEAQ.

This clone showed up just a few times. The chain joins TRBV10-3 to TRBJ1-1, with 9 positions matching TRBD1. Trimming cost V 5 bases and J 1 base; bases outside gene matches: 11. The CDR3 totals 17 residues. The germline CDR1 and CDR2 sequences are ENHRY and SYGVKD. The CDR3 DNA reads TGTGCCATCAGTCCCGGGACAGGGCAACCTGGGAACACTGAAGCTTTCTTT. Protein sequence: CAISPGTGQPGNTEAFF.